This section outlines one T cell receptor (beta chain) sequence together with its context. Its antigen is currently unknown. This record belongs to a study of vaccination and CD4 T cells after COVID-19. Germline CDR1 MRHNA, CDR2 SNTAGT. CDR3 size: 15 residues. V dropped 4 bases and J dropped 7; count of bases not matched to a gene: 5. At the Johns Hopkins FTIC core, DNA taken from cultured CD4+ T cells was sequenced by way of the Oncomine TCR Beta short-read assay. Genomic DNA was isolated from cultured CD4+ T cells. TCRdb re-analysed the PCR reads in MiXCR, keeping a single row per CDR3 protein. The table shows some 6,500 distinct CDR3 sequences, with about 34% occurring only once. The treatment denotes: roughly 10-day PBMC culture with coronavirus spike peptide pools or control peptides (ViraFEST assay). Pre-COVID-19 pandemic sampling (2011-2018) yielded the unexposed donor's CD4+ T cells. ViraFEST relied on peptide pools to expand antigen-specific T cells; the TCRs were sequenced afterward. Probes of unexposed-donor CD4+ T cells used SARS-CoV-2 S/N and four cold-coronavirus spikes (cells permitting).

The genes are TRBV6-4 and TRBJ2-1; 12 bases are shared with TRBD1. The clonotype was recovered from a human donor in good health. The sequencing input was CD4+ T cells from blood, cultured in vitro. This CDR3 reads CASSVGQGAGNEQFF. CDR3 DNA: TGTGCCAGCAGTGTGGGACAGGGGGCAGGGAATGAGCAGTTCTTC.